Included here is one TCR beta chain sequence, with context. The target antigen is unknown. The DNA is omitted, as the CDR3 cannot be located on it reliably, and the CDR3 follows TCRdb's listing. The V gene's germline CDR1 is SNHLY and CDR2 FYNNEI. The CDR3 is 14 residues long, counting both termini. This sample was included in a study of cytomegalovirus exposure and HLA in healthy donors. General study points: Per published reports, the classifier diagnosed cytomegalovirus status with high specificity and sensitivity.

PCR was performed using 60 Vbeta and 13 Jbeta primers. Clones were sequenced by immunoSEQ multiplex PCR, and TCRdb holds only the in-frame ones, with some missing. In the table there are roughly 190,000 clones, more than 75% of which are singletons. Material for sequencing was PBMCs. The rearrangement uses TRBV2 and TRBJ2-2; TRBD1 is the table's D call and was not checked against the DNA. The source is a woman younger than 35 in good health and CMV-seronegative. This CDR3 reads CASIEGQYVGELFF.